This TCR beta chain was sequenced during a study of OX40 agonist ivuxolimab in advanced cancers. Overall study: Ivuxolimab doses were 0.01, 0.1, 0.3, 1.5, 3 or 10 mg/kg every 2 weeks. Partial responses were observed in three patients, of whom one had hepatocellular carcinoma and two had cutaneous melanoma.

With 1 base removed from V and 4 bases from J, the gap between germline ends came to 9 bases. CDR3 length: 13 amino acids. The V gene's germline CDR1 is SGHRS and CDR2 YFSETQ. A remark on this clone: Its matching antigen is unknown.

Patients with a history of autoimmune disease or on systemic immunosuppression were excluded. Study outcomes and limitations: Doses of 0.1 to 3.0 mg/kg were accompanied by clonal expansion of CD4+ and CD8+ blood T cells by week 6.

Profiling relied on immunoSEQ multiplex PCR, and the TCRdb table lists in-frame clones only, not all of them. This sample yields some 67,000 clones, of which roughly 90% are seen a single time; approximately 0.27% belongs to the top ten. The sequencing here drew on CD4+ or CD8+ T cells sorted from blood, taken in a trial of the OX40 agonist ivuxolimab. This receptor was obtained from an adult with an advanced solid tumor such as melanoma, head and neck, liver or kidney cancer. J is TRBJ2-7 and V is TRBV5-1, with D hard to call. CDR3 nucleotide sequence: TGCGCCAGCAGCTTGACGGAAGATTACGAGCAGTACTTC. As protein: CASSLTEDYEQYF.